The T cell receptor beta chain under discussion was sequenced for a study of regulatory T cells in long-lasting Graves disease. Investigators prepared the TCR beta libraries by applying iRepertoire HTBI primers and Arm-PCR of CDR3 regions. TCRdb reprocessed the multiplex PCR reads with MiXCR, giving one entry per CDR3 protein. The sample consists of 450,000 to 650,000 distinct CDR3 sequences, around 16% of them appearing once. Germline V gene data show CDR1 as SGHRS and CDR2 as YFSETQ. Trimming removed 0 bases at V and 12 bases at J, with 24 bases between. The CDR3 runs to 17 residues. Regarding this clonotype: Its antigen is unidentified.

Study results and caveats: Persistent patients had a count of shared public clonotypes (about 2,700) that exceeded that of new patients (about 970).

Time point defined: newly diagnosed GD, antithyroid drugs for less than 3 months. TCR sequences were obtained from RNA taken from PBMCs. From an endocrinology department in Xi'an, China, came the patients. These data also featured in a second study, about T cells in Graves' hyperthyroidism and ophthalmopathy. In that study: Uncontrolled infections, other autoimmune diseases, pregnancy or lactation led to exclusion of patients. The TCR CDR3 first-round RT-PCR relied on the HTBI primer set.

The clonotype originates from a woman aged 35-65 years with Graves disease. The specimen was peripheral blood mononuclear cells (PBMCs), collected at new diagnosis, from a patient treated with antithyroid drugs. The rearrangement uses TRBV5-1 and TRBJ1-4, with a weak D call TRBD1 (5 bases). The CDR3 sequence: CASSLGRLGTVDEELFF. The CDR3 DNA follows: TGCGCCAGCAGCTTGGGGCGATTAGGGACGGTTGACGAAGAACTGTTTTTT.